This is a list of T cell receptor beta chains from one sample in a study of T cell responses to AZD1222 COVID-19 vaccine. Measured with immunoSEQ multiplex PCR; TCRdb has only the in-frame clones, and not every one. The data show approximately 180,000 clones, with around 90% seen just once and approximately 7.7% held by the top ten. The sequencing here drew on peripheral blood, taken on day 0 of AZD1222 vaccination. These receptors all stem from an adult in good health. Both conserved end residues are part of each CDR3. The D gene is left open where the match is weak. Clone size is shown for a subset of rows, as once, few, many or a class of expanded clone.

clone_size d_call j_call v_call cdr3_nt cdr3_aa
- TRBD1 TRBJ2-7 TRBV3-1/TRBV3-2 TGTGCCAGCAGCCGCACGTTGACAGGGGCGACCACCTACGAGCAGTACTTC CASSRTLTGATTYEQYF
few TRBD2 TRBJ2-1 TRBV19 TGTGCCAGTAGTACGACTGGACTAGCGTACAATGAGCAGTTCTTC CASSTTGLAYNEQFF
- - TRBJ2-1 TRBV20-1 TGCAGTGCTAGCGGTGAGGATGAGCAGTTCTTC CSASGEDEQFF
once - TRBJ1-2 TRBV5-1 TGCGCCAGCAGCTTGGCCAGGGTTGGGGGCTACACCTTC CASSLARVGGYTF
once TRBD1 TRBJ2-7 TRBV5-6 TGTGCCAGCAGCTTGGAGGCCAGGGGGCCTTATTACGAGCAGTACTTC CASSLEARGPYYEQYF
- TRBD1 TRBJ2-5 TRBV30 TGTGCCTGGAGTACCGGACAGGCGGAAGAGACCCAGTACTTC CAWSTGQAEETQYF
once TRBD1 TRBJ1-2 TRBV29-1 TGCAGCGACAGGAGGGGGACAGGGGGCGGCTATGGCTACACCTTC CSDRRGTGGGYGYTF
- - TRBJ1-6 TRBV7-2 TGTGCCAGCAGCCCTGCGCGGGGGCGGAATTCACCCCTCCACTTT CASSPARGRNSPLHF
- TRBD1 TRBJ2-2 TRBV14 TGTGCCAGCAGCCGAGGGGGCCCGAACACCGGGGAGCTGTTTTTT CASSRGGPNTGELFF
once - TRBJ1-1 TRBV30 TGTGCCTGGCGTCGGGGGCCGAGCACTGAAGCTTTCTTT CAWRRGPSTEAFF
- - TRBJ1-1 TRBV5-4 TGTGCCAGCAGCTCGCAGGCCTTCCTCACTGAAGCTTTCTTT CASSSQAFLTEAFF
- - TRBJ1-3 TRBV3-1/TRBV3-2 TGTGCCAGCAGCACGGACTCTGGAAACACCATATATTTT CASSTDSGNTIYF
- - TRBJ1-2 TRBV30 TGTGCCTGGAGCCCTGGAAGGGGGGGCGCTAATGGCTACACCTTC CAWSPGRGGANGYTF
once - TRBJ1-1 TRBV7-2 TGTGCCAGCAGCTCTCAATCCGGATCTGAAGCTTTCTTT CASSSQSGSEAFF
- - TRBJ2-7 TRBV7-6 TGTGCCAGCAGCCCCTTGGTGAAGGGAGGCGAGCAGTACTTC CASSPLVKGGEQYF
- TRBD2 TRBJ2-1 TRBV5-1 TGCGCCAGCGGGGCGGGGGAATACAATGAGCAGTTCTTC CASGAGEYNEQFF
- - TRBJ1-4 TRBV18 TGTGCCAGCTCAACTGGGACAACGGGGGCAACTAATGAAAAACTGTTTTTT CASSTGTTGATNEKLFF
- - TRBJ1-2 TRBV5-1 TGCGCCAGCACTGAGATCCCAGGGAGACTTAACTATGGCTACACCTTC CASTEIPGRLNYGYTF
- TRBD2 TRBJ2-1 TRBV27 TGTGCCAGCAGTTTAGGACGGGGGGGCATAAATGAGCAGTTCTTC CASSLGRGGINEQFF
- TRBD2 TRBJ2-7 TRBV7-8 TGTGCCAGCAGCCCAGGACTAGTCCCGTCAGGGCAGTACTTC CASSPGLVPSGQYF